This T cell receptor (beta chain) is from a study of Graves' ophthalmopathy and Graves' hyperthyroidism. Study overall: Specimen type is peripheral blood, obtained at initial diagnosis before any treatment.

V shed 2 bases and J shed 5 bases, with 15 bases lying between them. The CDR3 spans 15 residues. CDR1 and CDR2 (germline): SNHLY, FYNNEI. Amplification from RNA transcripts yielded the TCR beta CDR3 regions. The workflow started with a first-round RT-PCR run with HTBI primers and then moved on to a second-round multiplex PCR. TCRdb re-analysed the multiplex PCR reads in MiXCR, keeping a single row per CDR3 protein. The table lists some 250,000 distinct CDR3 sequences, 45% to 55% of them singletons. Uncontrolled infections, other autoimmune diseases, pregnancy or lactation barred patients from enrollment. Clinical symptoms and serum thyroxine were used for diagnosis; TRAb, thyroid ultrasound and orbital computed tomography were also relied on.

The TCR originated in an adult man with Graves' ophthalmopathy. This sequence joins TRBV2 and TRBJ1-1; a possible D gene is TRBD1 (6 bases). Sequencing used peripheral blood. CDR3 region: CASSENVVGGTEAFF. The CDR3 nucleotides read TGTGCCAGCAGTGAAAACGTAGTAGGGGGGACTGAAGCTTTCTTT.